Below, 27 T cell receptor beta chains from the same sample are listed, as sequenced in a study of T cells in Graves' hyperthyroidism and ophthalmopathy. Amplified regions were TCR beta CDR3 sequences from RNA transcripts. RT-PCR in the first round (using the HTBI primer set) targeted the TCR CDR3. One entry per CDR3 protein results from TCRdb running MiXCR on the multiplex PCR reads. This sample has hundreds of thousands of distinct CDR3 sequences, with 16% found just once. The sample consisted of blood. These receptor sequences come from a woman between 18 and 29 years old with Graves' hyperthyroidism.

This clonotype appeared a few times. The chain has TRBV4-1 and TRBJ2-1; D not certain. Germline V gene lookup returns CDR1 MGHRA and CDR2 YSYEKL. There are 16 residues in the CDR3. Trimming stripped 3 bases from V and 4 bases from J, with 16 bases between. The CDR3 sequence: CASSQASRGVYNEQFF. The CDR3 nucleotides are TGCGCCAGCAGCCAGGCATCTCGTGGCGTTTACAATGAGCAGTTCTTC.

This clonotype was seen ten or more times. This chain connects TRBV12-5 to TRBJ2-2, with 11 bases fitting TRBD1. Germline assignment: CDR1 LGHNT and CDR2 FRNRAP. This CDR3 has 17 amino acids. J was trimmed by 4 bases and V by 3 bases; bases with no gene match: 7. CDR3 amino acids: CASGFPAGTGGTGELFF. DNA for the CDR3: TGTGCTAGTGGTTTCCCCGCCGGGACAGGGGGCACCGGGGAGCTGTTTTTT. Supplemented by reference TRBV12-5 and TRBJ2-2, the full variable domain reads DARVTQTPRHKVTEMGQEVTMRCQPILGHNTVFWYRQTMMQGLELLAYFRNRAPLDDSGMPKDRFSAEMPDATLATLKIQPSEPRDSAVYFCASGFPAGTGGTGELFFGEGSRLTVL.

The rearrangement links TRBV6-5 to TRBJ2-1; D remains unclear. The CDR3 has 12 residues. The ends were cut back, 0 bases at V and 10 bases at J, with 7 bases in the middle. Germline assignment: CDR1 MNHEY and CDR2 SVGAGI. The DNA for the CDR3 is TGTGCCAGCAGTTACTCGGATCGGGAGCAGTTCTTC. Translated: CASSYSDREQFF.

This clonotype occurred many times. This chain connects TRBV28 to TRBJ2-7; 12 bases are shared with TRBD2. The CDR3 is 16 residues long. The V segment lost 1 base and the J segment 0 bases; nucleotides outside the gene matches: 1. CDR1 and CDR2 from the germline V gene are MDHEN and SYDVKM. In nucleotides, the CDR3 is TGTGCCAGCAGTTTATCGACTAGCGGGAGCTCCTACGAGCAGTACTTC. Translating gives CASSLSTSGSSYEQYF.

This clonotype was seen many times. The V call is TRBV15, the J call TRBJ1-1; TRBD1 aligns across 7 bases. Germline trimming cut 6 bases from V and 3 bases from J; bases unmatched to any gene: 4. The germline V gene has CDR1 LNHNV and CDR2 YYDKDF (reference sequence). This CDR3 is 13 amino acids long. CDR3 sequence (DNA): TGTGCCACCAGGAAAGACAGGGACACTGAAGCTTTCTTT. Amino acids: CATRKDRDTEAFF.

This clonotype occurred many times. The rearrangement uses TRBV6-2 or TRBV6-3 and TRBJ2-3, with TRBD1 identical over 8 bases. This CDR3 has 17 amino acids. Germline assignment: CDR1 MNHEY and CDR2 SVGEGT. V was pared by 4 bases and J by 5 bases, with 14 bases of the junction left unmatched. This chain's CDR3 is CASSFLGQGTLKDTQYF. As DNA, the CDR3 is TGTGCCAGCAGTTTCCTCGGACAGGGTACCCTCAAAGATACGCAGTATTTT.

The rearrangement uses TRBV19 and TRBJ1-2; no clear D. Trimming took 5 bases from V and 8 from J, leaving 21 bases between them. The CDR3 length is 15 residues. The germline V gene has CDR1 LNHDA and CDR2 SQIVND (reference sequence). The CDR3 loop reads CASSPPPDLIRGYTF. DNA for the CDR3: TGTGCCAGTAGTCCGCCCCCAGACTTGATAAGAGGCTACACCTTC. The full variable domain, completed using reference TRBV19 and TRBJ1-2, is DGGITQSPKYLFRKEGQNVTLSCEQNLNHDAMYWYRQDPGQGLRLIYYSQIVNDFQKGDIAEGYSVSREKKESFPLTVTSAQKNPTAFYLCASSPPPDLIRGYTFGSGTRLTVV.

The rearrangement links TRBV20-1 to TRBJ1-4; D is ambiguous. CDR3 length: 14 residues. Looked up from germline, CDR1 is DFQATT and CDR2 is SNEGSKA (reference sequence). V was pared by 0 bases and J by 12 bases, with 17 bases between. CDR3 DNA sequence: TGCAGTGCTAGAGATCTAAGGGTTGGAATACAACTGTTTTTT. Its protein is CSARDLRVGIQLFF.

About this clonotype itself: A read error may be the cause here, since a much bigger clone is one base away. The rearrangement uses TRBV2 and TRBJ2-7; TRBD2 might be the D (5 bases). Trimming stripped 4 bases from V and 6 bases from J, with 16 bases between. Per germline, CDR1 SNHLY and CDR2 FYNNEI. The CDR3 consists of 14 residues. The CDR3 sequence is CASSGRRTVSEQYF. CDR3 bases: TGTGCCAGCAGTGGAAGGAGGACGGTGAGCGAGCAGTACTTC.

This clonotype was seen only a few times. The rearrangement uses TRBV11-2 and TRBJ2-2; D is uncertain. Germline V CDR1 and CDR2: SGHAT, FQNNGV. The CDR3 spans 14 residues. The V gene lost 3 bases and the J gene lost 5 bases, with 10 bases spanning the gap. The CDR3 is CASSFRLGTGELFF. Here the CDR3 DNA reads TGTGCCAGCAGCTTCAGGCTGGGGACCGGGGAGCTGTTTTTT.

This clonotype was counted only a few times. The chain has TRBV10-3 and TRBJ2-5, with 10 bases fitting TRBD2. J lost 2 bases, V lost 4 bases, and 4 bases had no gene match. Germline CDR1 ENHRY, CDR2 SYGVKD. CDR3 size: 15 residues. The CDR3 loop is CAISGTSGPQETQYF. The CDR3 region has the DNA TGTGCCATCAGTGGGACTAGCGGACCGCAAGAGACCCAGTACTTC.

This clonotype was counted many times. V is TRBV3-1 and J is TRBJ1-2; 7 nucleotides agree with TRBD1. V shed 1 base and J 3 bases; nucleotides not matched to a gene: 11. Germline V gives CDR1 LGHDT, CDR2 YNNKEL (reference sequence). This CDR3 is 17 amino acids long. CDR3 sequence: CASSQVGPGQSYYGYTF. The CDR3 DNA follows: TGTGCCAGCAGCCAAGTGGGCCCGGGACAGTCTTACTATGGCTACACCTTC.

In nucleotides, the CDR3 is TGCGCCAGCAGTTACGACAGGGTTGATTCACCCCTCCACTTT. Translated, it gives CASSYDRVDSPLHF. The V and J genes are TRBV5-1 and TRBJ1-6; the match to TRBD1 covers 7 bases. Germline trimming cut 5 bases from V and 8 bases from J; bases unmatched to any gene: 7. CDR1 is SGHRS and CDR2 is YFSETQ in the germline V gene. The CDR3 has 14 amino acids.

The V call is TRBV30, the J call TRBJ2-2; D remains ambiguous. V was pared by 0 bases and J by 6 bases, with 11 bases between. This CDR3 has 14 amino acids. CDR1 GTSNPN and CDR2 SVGIG come from the germline V gene (reference sequence). CDR3 in DNA: TGTGCCTGGAGTGTCCTCTTCTCTCCCGGGGAGCTGTTTTTT. This sequence encodes CAWSVLFSPGELFF.

V usage is TRBV19 and J usage is TRBJ1-5; D remains ambiguous. The germline gives CDR1 LNHDA, CDR2 SQIVND (reference sequence). Trimming removed 6 bases at V and 6 bases at J, with 12 bases between. CDR3 length equals 13 residues. The CDR3 region is CASSATLSQPQHF. The CDR3 region has the DNA TGTGCCAGTAGCGCAACATTGAGTCAGCCCCAGCATTTT.

This clonotype was seen only a few times. The chain carries TRBV20-1 and TRBJ2-7, with 8 bases aligning to TRBD1. From germline, CDR1 is DFQATT and CDR2 SNEGSKA (reference sequence). The CDR3 runs 14 residues. V trimming: 5 bases; J trimming: 4 bases; junction bases outside the gene matches: 10. CDR3 DNA sequence: TGCAGTGCTGCTACCGGGACAGGTGTATACGAGCAGTACTTC. It codes for CSAATGTGVYEQYF.

V gene TRBV10-3 combines with J gene TRBJ1-5; TRBD1 is a possible D gene (5 bases). V was cut by 0 bases and J by 6 bases, with 12 bases left in between. The germline gives CDR1 ENHRY, CDR2 SYGVKD. The CDR3 is made up of 15 amino acids. The CDR3 protein is CAISESGGAGQPQHF. The CDR3 nucleotides read TGTGCCATCAGTGAGTCAGGAGGGGCGGGTCAGCCCCAGCATTTT.

The V call is TRBV10-3, the J call TRBJ2-5, with 7 bases aligning to TRBD2. There are 15 residues in the CDR3. J lost 9 bases, V lost 4 bases, and 14 bases had no gene match. Germline-derived CDR1 and CDR2 are ENHRY and SYGVKD. As DNA, the CDR3 is TGTGCCATCAGTGCTCAGGAGCGGGGATTGGAGGCCCAGTACTTC. Its protein is CAISAQERGLEAQYF.

This clonotype was recorded many times. The chain joins TRBV6-1 to TRBJ1-4, with 8 bases matching TRBD1. This CDR3 contains 14 residues. The V segment lost 6 bases and the J segment 3 bases; nucleotides outside the gene matches: 3. Germline values: CDR1 MNHNS, CDR2 SASEGT. The DNA of the CDR3 is TGTGCCAGCAGGCTGACAGGGGCTAATGAAAAACTGTTTTTT. Residues: CASRLTGANEKLFF.

The chain has TRBV9 and TRBJ2-2; 9 positions agree with TRBD2. From germline, CDR1 is SGDLS and CDR2 YYNGEE. J gave up 5 bases and V 2 bases, and 10 bases lay outside the gene matches. This CDR3 is built from 17 residues. CDR3 bases: TGTGCCAGCAGCGTGGTTAGCGGGAGACCGAGGACCGGGGAGCTGTTTTTT. Protein: CASSVVSGRPRTGELFF.

V is TRBV30 and J is TRBJ1-3; D not resolved. CDR3 length: 12 residues. V was trimmed by 4 bases and J by 3 bases, leaving 7 bases between them. Germline V gives CDR1 GTSNPN, CDR2 SVGIG (reference sequence). The CDR3, as DNA: TGTGCCTGGAAGGGCAGTGGAAACACCATATATTTT. Translated: CAWKGSGNTIYF.

This clonotype was seen more than once but under ten times. The chain joins TRBV19 to TRBJ1-2, with 11 positions matching TRBD1. CDR3 length: 13 amino acids. From germline, CDR1 is LNHDA and CDR2 SQIVND (reference sequence). The V segment lost 7 bases and the J segment 7 bases; nucleotides outside the gene matches: 5. For the CDR3, the DNA is TGTGCCAGTACCCCGGACAGGGGGCCTGGCTACACCTTC. Its translation: CASTPDRGPGYTF.

This sequence joins TRBV20-1 and TRBJ1-1, with D perhaps TRBD1 (5 bases). V lost 3 bases and J lost 2, with 16 bases in between. Per germline, CDR1 DFQATT and CDR2 SNEGSKA (reference sequence). This CDR3 comprises 15 residues. CDR3 loop: CSASSGGNLNTEAFF. The CDR3 bases are TGCAGTGCTAGCTCGGGGGGGAATCTAAACACTGAAGCTTTCTTT.

This clonotype was counted at least ten times. The chain uses TRBV6-1 and TRBJ2-1; D unresolved. Germline V gene lookup returns CDR1 MNHNS and CDR2 SASEGT. V was pared by 7 bases and J by 0 bases, with 10 bases between. This CDR3 is 14 amino acids long. CDR3 coding DNA: TGTGCCAGCATCAGCCAAAGCTCCTACAATGAGCAGTTCTTC. As protein: CASISQSSYNEQFF.

This clonotype was observed at least ten times. V and J are TRBV7-9 and TRBJ1-3; possibly TRBD1 for D (6 bases). The germline gives CDR1 SEHNR, CDR2 FQNEAQ (reference sequence). The CDR3 loop spans 15 amino acids. V was trimmed by 2 bases and J by 2 bases, leaving 10 bases between them. The CDR3 DNA sequence: TGTGCCAGCAGCTTAACGGGGGCGGCTGGAAACACCATATATTTT. Residues: CASSLTGAAGNTIYF.

This clonotype was seen only a few times. The chain combines TRBV5-1 with TRBJ2-3; either TRBD1 or TRBD2 may fit D (5 bases each). The germline V gene has CDR1 SGHRS and CDR2 YFSETQ. Trimming pared 3 bases from V and 3 bases from J, leaving 17 bases between. This CDR3 is 16 amino acids long. CDR3 protein: CASSSRMGEGTDTQYF. CDR3 DNA: TGCGCCAGCAGCTCCCGAATGGGGGAAGGTACAGATACGCAGTATTTT. The full variable domain, rest sourced from reference TRBV5-1 and TRBJ2-3, is KAGVTQTPRYLIKTRGQQVTLSCSPISGHRSVSWYQQTPGQGLQFLFEYFSETQRNKGNFPGRFSGRQFSNSRSEMNVSTLELGDSALYLCASSSRMGEGTDTQYFGPGTRLTVL.

This clonotype showed up just a few times. The chain recombines TRBV5-1 with TRBJ2-5, with D possibly matching TRBD2 (5 bases). This CDR3 contains 15 residues. V lost 1 base and J 2 bases, leaving 12 bases between the germline ends. Germline lookup yields CDR1 SGHRS and CDR2 YFSETQ. DNA of the CDR3: TGCGCCAGCAGCTTGAGGGCTTCGGGACAAGAGACCCAGTACTTC. Its translation is CASSLRASGQETQYF.